This T cell receptor (beta chain) was identified in a study of cytomegalovirus exposure and HLA in healthy donors. Study results and caveats: Being indistinguishable, some V segments were excluded, TRBV6-2 and TRBV6-3 among them. Presence/absence results assume similar sequencing depth per donor, which may not hold. Published work reported that the classifier diagnosed cytomegalovirus status with high specificity and sensitivity.

13 Jbeta primers and 60 Vbeta primers were used for the PCR. Sequencing used immunoSEQ multiplex PCR; TCRdb keeps in-frame clones, though not all of them. Of 150,000 to 200,000 clones in the sample, roughly 83% were seen once. The CDR3 extends over 15 amino acids. Germline assignment: CDR1 SGHNT and CDR2 YYREEE (reference sequence). V lost 4 bases to trimming and J lost 5 bases; unmatched junction nucleotides: 10. About this clone: Its antigen is currently unknown.

The V call is TRBV5-4, the J call TRBJ2-7; 9 bases are shared with TRBD1. Sequencing was performed on PBMCs. This TCR was recovered from a male donor in good health and CMV-seropositive. In nucleotides, the CDR3 is TGTGCCAGCAGCCAGGGGACAGGGAGAGGGAACGAGCAGTACTTC. Its translation: CASSQGTGRGNEQYF.